This TCR beta chain was sequenced for a study of blood T cell repertoires in COVID-19 (dated by TCRdb to the early 2020s). About the investigation overall: Collaborator samples came from the United States, Italy and Spain and covered acute and convalescent phases of COVID-19. The prospective study material was composed of cDNA or gDNA derived from T cells, B-cell-depleted T cells, or PBMCs. Deeply sampled blood TCRbeta repertoires from subjects exposed to, actively infected with, or recovered from COVID-19 were included in the dataset. The repertoires were released in a freely available public database meant as a resource for research on the immune response to SARS-CoV-2. Samples were obtained from the ongoing ImmuneRACE study (first 160 participants) and from over 1,000 subjects provided by 6 global collaborators. The sample metadata nearly always contained a de-identified subject ID, COVID-19 status, age in years and sex. Where available, HLA class I and class II types were taken from metadata supplied by the sample provider and were not determined by assay-based typing. What the work shows at the level of the full study, not this receptor alone: Clinical and demographic metadata were provided uncurated, with the amount varying by source and participant.

The germline V gene (reference sequence) provides CDR1 SEHNR and CDR2 FQNEAQ. The CDR3 spans 14 residues, from the cysteine through the phenylalanine. Only the CDR3 part of the read is kept: 42 bases, read in frame from the first base. Deletion took 5 bases off V and 2 bases off J, with a span of 12 bases between the germline ends. As for this clone: The antigen it recognizes is unknown. No much larger clone exists at a distance of one base, and base qualities are not known.

The immunoSEQ Assay, a bias-controlled multiplex PCR, was used to amplify TCRbeta CDR3 regions from genomic DNA. The paper's data handling went like this. Within the assay, amplification of reference gene primers was used to estimate how many nucleated cells each sample contained. To quantify the absolute abundance of each unique TCRbeta CDR3 rearrangement, sequence reads were collapsed and filtered. Productive Simpson clonality was computed per sample as the square root of Simpson's diversity index over productive rearrangements. TCRdb retrieved this table from immuneACCESS and kept in-frame rearrangements only. Not all clones are present; in checked studies, unresolved V genes account for under half, and no reason is known for the remainder. The V and J calls and the clone size are those of that table, but D and trimming were determined from the DNA. The sample table contains around 73,000 clones; only one count was recorded for 65% to 85% of them. The top ten hold about 3.9% of the sample.

Whole blood was collected in K2EDTA tubes by collaborating institutions according to the institutions' own protocols. Collaborator samples were shipped for TCRbeta analysis as frozen whole blood, isolated PBMCs, or DNA extracted from either sample type. This receptor was obtained from a woman aged 60 to 75 with acute or convalescent COVID-19. Sequencing was done on a sample of peripheral blood. The V and J genes are TRBV7-9 and TRBJ1-1, and perhaps TRBD1 as D gene, on 6 matching bases. DNA sequence: TGTGCCAGCAGCGGCACAGGGTTAAACACTGAAGCTTTCTTT. This is translated as CASSGTGLNTEAFF.